This TCR beta chain is from a study of blood T cell repertoires in COVID-19. Turning to the study itself: Sites in the United States, Italy and Spain provided acute and convalescent COVID-19 samples. PBMCs, B-cell-depleted T cells, or T cells were the source of the cDNA or gDNA that made up the material.

As processed by the authors: Cell counts per sample came from amplifying reference gene primers. Clones were sequenced by immunoSEQ multiplex PCR, and TCRdb holds only the in-frame ones, with some missing. V and J calls and clone size are as listed in that table; D and trimming were resolved from the DNA. The sample includes 130,000 to 150,000 clones, almost 90% of them seen just once. Germline assignment: CDR1 SGHDN and CDR2 FVKESK. The CDR3 contains 18 residues. Germline trimming cut 3 bases from V and 5 bases from J; bases unmatched to any gene: 18. The sample taken for sequencing was peripheral blood. This chain connects TRBV14 to TRBJ2-5; 7 nucleotides agree with TRBD1. The receptor comes from a human donor in a cohort sampled during active COVID-19. The CDR3: CASSHRPQGYTLRETQYF. CDR3 DNA sequence: TGTGCCAGCAGCCATCGACCACAGGGGTACACTTTACGGGAGACCCAGTACTTC. The whole variable domain, filled in from reference TRBV14 and TRBJ2-5, reads EAGVTQFPSHSVIEKGQTVTLRCDPISGHDNLYWYRRVMGKEIKFLLHFVKESKQDESGMPNNRFLAERTGGTYSTLKVQPAELEDSGVYFCASSHRPQGYTLRETQYFGPGTRLLVL.